The clone carrying this TCR beta chain was recorded a few times. Its antigen is still unknown. TCR alpha and TCR beta cDNA libraries carrying sample barcodes and UMIs were produced by 5'RACE using constant-segment primers. Via MiXCR, TCRdb re-called the 5' RACE reads, giving one row per CDR3 protein. Of just under 550,000 distinct CDR3 sequences listed, roughly 21% are singletons. The sample is drawn from a study of T-cell memory formation after mild COVID-19. Across the study: In these data, TCR clusters were largely donor specific.

General study findings and limits: Researchers report contracting CD4+ clones mostly in CM and EM, with CD8+ clones in EMRA. Pre-infection memory harbored some responding clones, suggesting cross-reactive memory joined.

Germline loops: CDR1 MNHEY, CDR2 SVGAGI. V lost 6 bases, J lost 2 bases, and 4 bases stayed unmatched. The CDR3 sequence is 15 residues long. The receptor's source is an adult woman who had mild COVID-19 (a few samples of this study predate the infection). Cell type and time point are not known. The genes are TRBV6-5 and TRBJ2-6, with 7 bases fitting TRBD2. Sequencing was carried out using PBMCs or a T cell subset sorted from them (not recorded which). The DNA for the CDR3 is TGTGCCAGCAGGGGAGGGGTCGCTGGGGCCAACGTCCTGACTTTC. This sequence encodes CASRGGVAGANVLTF.